The rows below give T cell receptor beta chains drawn from one sample of a study of T-cell reconstitution after alpha-beta-depleted transplantation in children. Via MiXCR, TCRdb re-called the PCR reads, giving one row per CDR3 protein. The sample has over 3,500 distinct CDR3 sequences; 24% are singletons. Sample: PBMCs, mostly from graft donor cells, taken 60 days after TCRalphabeta/CD19-depleted stem cell transplant. The origin of the receptors is a boy under two years old who had a stem cell transplant for acute myeloid leukemia, so the T cells may come from the graft donor. The CDR3 runs from the conserved cysteine through the conserved F or W. D genes are given only for firm matches. The size of a clone is reported for some rows only, either as once, few or many, or as a class for expanded clones.

NA,TRBJ2-3,NA,TRBV5-6,CASGPGLAYSEQYF,TGTGCCAGCGGCCCCGGGCTCGCGTATTCTGAGCAGTATTTT
NA,TRBJ1-4,many,TRBV21-1,CASSKRERYFEKLFF,TGTGCCAGCAGCAAACGAGAGAGATACTTCGAAAAACTGTTTTTT
NA,TRBJ2-1,NA,TRBV29-1,CSVASGPQFF,TGCAGCGTCGCATCCGGGCCGCAGTTCTTC
NA,TRBJ2-3,NA,TRBV15,CEVLGGQYF,TGTGAGGTCTTGGGGGGGCAGTATTTT
NA,TRBJ1-3,many,TRBV3-1,CASSLRPFSGNTIYF,TGTGCCAGCAGCCTACGCCCGTTCTCTGGAAACACCATATATTTT
TRBD1,TRBJ1-1,NA,TRBV9,CASSVGTGSNTEAFF,TGTGCCAGCAGCGTAGGGACAGGGTCGAACACTGAAGCTTTCTTT
NA,TRBJ1-2,medium-sized,TRBV30,CAWSVVGPYGYTF,TGTGCCTGGAGTGTAGTAGGGCCATATGGCTACACCTTC
NA,TRBJ2-2,many,TRBV28,CASSPPWLDTGELFF,TGTGCCAGCAGCCCTCCCTGGTTGGACACCGGGGAGCTGTTTTTT
NA,TRBJ2-1,many,TRBV12-3/TRBV12-4,CASSLKGTVNEQFF,TGTGCCAGCAGCTTAAAAGGGACGGTCAATGAGCAGTTCTTC
NA,TRBJ1-1,NA,TRBV25-1,CASRKIGNTEAFF,TGTGCCAGCAGGAAAATTGGGAACACTGAAGCTTTCTTT
NA,TRBJ1-6,many,TRBV20-1,CSARVLENSPLHF,TGCAGTGCTAGAGTATTGGAGAATTCACCCCTCCACTTT
NA,TRBJ1-1,medium-sized,TRBV6-5,CASSYSTFSGTEAFF,TGTGCCAGCAGTTACTCGACATTTTCAGGGACTGAAGCTTTCTTT
TRBD2,TRBJ2-7,many,TRBV7-9,CASSLRTSGGEQYF,TGTGCCAGCAGCTTAAGGACTAGCGGGGGAGAGCAGTACTTC
NA,TRBJ2-5,medium-sized,TRBV5-5,CASSLRDSPSQETQYF,TGTGCCAGCAGCTTGAGAGACAGCCCCAGCCAAGAGACCCAGTACTTC
TRBD2,TRBJ2-1,medium-sized,TRBV7-2,CASSSGGVAGGEQFF,TGTGCCAGCAGCAGCGGGGGGGTAGCGGGGGGAGAGCAGTTCTTC
NA,TRBJ2-3,NA,TRBV10-3,CAISGAGSPDTQYF,TGTGCCATCAGTGGGGCAGGGTCCCCAGATACGCAGTATTTT
NA,TRBJ1-1,medium-sized,TRBV4-1,CASSQQKRGLRAEAFF,TGCGCCAGCAGCCAACAAAAAAGGGGCCTGCGGGCTGAAGCTTTCTTT
NA,TRBJ1-1,medium-sized,TRBV4-3,CASSQGISLNTEAFF,TGCGCCAGCAGCCAGGGAATCAGCCTGAACACTGAAGCTTTCTTT
NA,TRBJ2-1,many,TRBV5-4,CASSLLGPHNEQFF,TGTGCCAGCAGTCTGCTAGGCCCACACAATGAGCAGTTCTTC
NA,TRBJ1-4,many,TRBV12-1,CASSYIPPGQYPAEKLFF,TGTGCCAGCAGCTACATACCTCCGGGACAATACCCAGCCGAAAAACTGTTTTTT
NA,TRBJ1-1,large,TRBV4-1,CAGDKAENTEAFF,TGCGCCGGAGATAAGGCAGAGAACACTGAAGCTTTCTTT
NA,TRBJ2-7,many,TRBV29-1,CSVEWGYEQYF,TGCAGCGTTGAATGGGGTTACGAGCAGTACTTC
NA,TRBJ1-6,many,TRBV5-6,CASRLGSYNSPLHF,TGTGCCAGCCGACTCGGCTCCTATAATTCACCCCTCCACTTT
NA,TRBJ2-7,medium-sized,TRBV4-1,CASSQRTIGSEQYF,TGCGCCAGCAGCCAGCGGACCATCGGGAGCGAGCAGTACTTC